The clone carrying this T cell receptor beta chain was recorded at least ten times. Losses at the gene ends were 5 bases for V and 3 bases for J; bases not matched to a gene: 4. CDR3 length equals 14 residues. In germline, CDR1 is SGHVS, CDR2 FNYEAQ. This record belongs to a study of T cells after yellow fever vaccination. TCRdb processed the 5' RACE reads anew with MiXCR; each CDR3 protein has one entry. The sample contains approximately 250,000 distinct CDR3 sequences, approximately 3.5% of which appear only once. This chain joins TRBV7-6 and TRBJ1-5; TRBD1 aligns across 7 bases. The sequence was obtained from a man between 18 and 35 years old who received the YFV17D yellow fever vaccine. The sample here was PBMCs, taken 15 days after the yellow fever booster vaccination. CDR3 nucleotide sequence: TGTGCCAGCAGCCATCAGGGGGACAATCAGCCCCAGCATTTT. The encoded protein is CASSHQGDNQPQHF.